This T cell receptor (beta chain) was captured in a study of breast tumors, draining lymph nodes, adjacent tissues. Study-wide findings and caveats: Tumor and nontumor repertoires were significantly more similar in luminal-like than in basal-like breast cancer.

By proportion, this clonotype is medium-sized. Its antigen is still unknown. TCRdb analysed the multiplex PCR reads with MiXCR anew, one entry per CDR3 protein. Of more than 12,000 distinct CDR3 sequences in the sample, 45% to 70% were seen once. The CDR3 covers 14 residues. CDR1 and CDR2 from the germline V gene are SGHTA and FQGTGA. V lost 5 bases and J lost 6, with 16 bases in between. The chain couples TRBV7-3 to TRBJ1-2, with unresolved D. Source material: tumor-adjacent breast tissue. The clonotype was recovered from a female donor with breast cancer. Some clones in this sample may be carry-over from other donors' samples. CDR3: CASSPTPTRDGYTF. CDR3 DNA sequence: TGTGCCAGCAGCCCAACCCCGACAAGAGATGGCTACACCTTC.